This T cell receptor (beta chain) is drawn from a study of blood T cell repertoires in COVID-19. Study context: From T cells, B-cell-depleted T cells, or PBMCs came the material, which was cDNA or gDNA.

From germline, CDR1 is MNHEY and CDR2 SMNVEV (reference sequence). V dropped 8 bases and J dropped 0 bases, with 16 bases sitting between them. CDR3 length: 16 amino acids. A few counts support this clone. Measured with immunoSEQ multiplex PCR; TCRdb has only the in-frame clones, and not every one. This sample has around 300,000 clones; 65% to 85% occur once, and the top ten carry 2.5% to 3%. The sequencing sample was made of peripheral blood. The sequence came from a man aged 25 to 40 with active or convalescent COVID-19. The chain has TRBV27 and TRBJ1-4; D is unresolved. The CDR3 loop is CASRYNTLATNEKLFF. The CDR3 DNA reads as TGTGCCAGCCGATATAACACCCTTGCAACTAATGAAAAACTGTTTTTT.